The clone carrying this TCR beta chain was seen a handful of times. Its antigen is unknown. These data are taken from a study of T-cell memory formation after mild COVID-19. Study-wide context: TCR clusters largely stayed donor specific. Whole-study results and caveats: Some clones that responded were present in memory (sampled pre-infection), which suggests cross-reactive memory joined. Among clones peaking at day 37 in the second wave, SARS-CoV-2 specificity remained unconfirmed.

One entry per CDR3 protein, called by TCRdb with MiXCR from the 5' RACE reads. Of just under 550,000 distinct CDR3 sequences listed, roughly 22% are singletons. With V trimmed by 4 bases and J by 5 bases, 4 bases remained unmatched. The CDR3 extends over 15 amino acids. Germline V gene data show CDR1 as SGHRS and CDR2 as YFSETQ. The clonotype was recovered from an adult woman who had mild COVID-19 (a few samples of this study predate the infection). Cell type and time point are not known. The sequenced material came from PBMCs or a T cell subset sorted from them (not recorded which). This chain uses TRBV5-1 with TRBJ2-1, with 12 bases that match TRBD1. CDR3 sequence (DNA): TGCGCCAGCAGCGGTCGGGACAGGGGGCACAATGAGCAGTTCTTC. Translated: CASSGRDRGHNEQFF.